The source of this T cell receptor beta chain is a study of T cell responses to AZD1222 COVID-19 vaccine. Study details: Pooled together were second doses at about 4 or about 12 weeks.

General study results and limits: Repertoire collection took place solely once the T cell response had peaked.

In the case of this clone: Its specificity is not known.

The CDR3 runs 15 residues. V lost 5 bases and J lost 2; bases outside the gene matches: 4. The germline V gene encodes CDR1 SGHRS and CDR2 YFSETQ. Only in-frame clones appear in the TCRdb table, and some are missing; sequencing was by immunoSEQ multiplex PCR. The sample lists over 100,000 clones, 90% seen once, with 6.9% in the top ten. This chain uses TRBV5-1 with TRBJ2-2; TRBD1 aligns across 9 bases. The sequence was collected from an adult in good health. The source was peripheral blood, collected on day 0 of AZD1222 vaccination. The DNA for the CDR3 is TGCGCCAGCAGTTGGGACAGGGCTAACACCGGGGAGCTGTTTTTT. It is translated as CASSWDRANTGELFF. Supplemented by reference TRBV5-1 and TRBJ2-2, the full variable domain reads KAGVTQTPRYLIKTRGQQVTLSCSPISGHRSVSWYQQTPGQGLQFLFEYFSETQRNKGNFPGRFSGRQFSNSRSEMNVSTLELGDSALYLCASSWDRANTGELFFGEGSRLTVL.